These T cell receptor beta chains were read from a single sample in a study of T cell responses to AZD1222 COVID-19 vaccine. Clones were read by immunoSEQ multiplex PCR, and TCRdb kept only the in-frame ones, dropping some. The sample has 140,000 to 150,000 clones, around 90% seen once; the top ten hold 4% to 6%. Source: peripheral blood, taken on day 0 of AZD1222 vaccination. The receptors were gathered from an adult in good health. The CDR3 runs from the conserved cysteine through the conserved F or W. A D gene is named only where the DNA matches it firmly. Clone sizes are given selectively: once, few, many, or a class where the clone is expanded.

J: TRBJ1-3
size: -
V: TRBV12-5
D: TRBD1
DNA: TGTGCTAGTGGTTTCCTCGGGACAGGGGCTTTCAACTCTGGAAACACCATATATTTT
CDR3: CASGFLGTGAFNSGNTIYF

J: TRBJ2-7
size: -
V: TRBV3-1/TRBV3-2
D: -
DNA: TGTGCCAGCAGCCAAGATACGTTCACCTACGAGCAGTACTTC
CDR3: CASSQDTFTYEQYF

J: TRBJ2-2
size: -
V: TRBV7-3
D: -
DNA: TGTGCCAGCAGCGGAAAATCTCCGGGAGTAAGAATTAACACCGGGGAGCTGTTTTTT
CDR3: CASSGKSPGVRINTGELFF

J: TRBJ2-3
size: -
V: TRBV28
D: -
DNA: TGTGCCAGCAGTTCCCATAGCGGTTACACAGATACGCAGTATTTT
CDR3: CASSSHSGYTDTQYF

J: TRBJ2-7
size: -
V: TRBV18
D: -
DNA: TGTGCCAGCTCACCATCCGAGGGGGAGCAGTACTTC
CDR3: CASSPSEGEQYF

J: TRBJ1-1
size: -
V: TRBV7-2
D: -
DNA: TGTGCCAGCAGCTTCTGGGGCACGAACACTGAAGCTTTCTTT
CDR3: CASSFWGTNTEAFF

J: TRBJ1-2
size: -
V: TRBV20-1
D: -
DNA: TGCAGTGCCAGTGGACCGGCTGGCTACACCTTC
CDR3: CSASGPAGYTF

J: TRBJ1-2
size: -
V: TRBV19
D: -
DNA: TGTGCCAGTGGCACCGAGGGCAGAAGAGGCTACACCTTC
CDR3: CASGTEGRRGYTF

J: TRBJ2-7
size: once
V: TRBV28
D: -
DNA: TGTGCCAGCAGTTTATTGGGGGCCTACGAGCAGTACTTC
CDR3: CASSLLGAYEQYF

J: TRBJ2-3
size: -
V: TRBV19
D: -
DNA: TGTGCCAGTAGTACCCCCACTGGGCAGGGCACAGATACGCAGTATTTT
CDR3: CASSTPTGQGTDTQYF

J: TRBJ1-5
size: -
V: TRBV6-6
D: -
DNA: TGTGCCAGCAGTTACCCCAGGCAGCCCCAGCATTTT
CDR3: CASSYPRQPQHF

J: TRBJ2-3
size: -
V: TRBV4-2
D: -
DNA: TGTGCCAGCAGCCAAGATGTAGGGGCGGGCAGGGTAGATACGCAGTATTTT
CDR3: CASSQDVGAGRVDTQYF

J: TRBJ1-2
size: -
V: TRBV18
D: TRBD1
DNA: TGTGCCAGCTCACCGTCCGGGACAGACCATGGCTACACCTTC
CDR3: CASSPSGTDHGYTF

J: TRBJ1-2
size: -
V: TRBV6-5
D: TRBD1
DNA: TGTGCCAGCAGTATGGCAGGGGGTAACTATGGCTACACCTTC
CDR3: CASSMAGGNYGYTF

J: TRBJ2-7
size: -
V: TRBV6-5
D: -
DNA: TGTGCCAGCGGCCCCGTGGTCTACGAGCAGTACTTC
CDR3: CASGPVVYEQYF

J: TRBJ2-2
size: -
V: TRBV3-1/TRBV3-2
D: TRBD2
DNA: TGTGCCAGCAGTCTTCGCGGCACTAGCGGGAGTGGCGGGGAGCTGTTTTTT
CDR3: CASSLRGTSGSGGELFF

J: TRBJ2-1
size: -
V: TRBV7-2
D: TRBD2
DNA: TGTGCCAGCAGCTTAGTCCTTCTAGCGGGCGGTTTGAATGAGCAGTTCTTC
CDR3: CASSLVLLAGGLNEQFF

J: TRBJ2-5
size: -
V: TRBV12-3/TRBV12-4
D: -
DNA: TGTGCCAGCAGTTTAAGTGAGACCCAGTACTTC
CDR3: CASSLSETQYF

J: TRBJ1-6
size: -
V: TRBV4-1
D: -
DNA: TGCGCCAGCAGCTTGGGACCGATTTATTCACCCCTCCACTTT
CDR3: CASSLGPIYSPLHF

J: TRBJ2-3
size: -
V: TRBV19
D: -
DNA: TGTGCCAGTAGTATAGGTTGGGGAAGGGCCACAGATACGCAGTATTTT
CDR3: CASSIGWGRATDTQYF

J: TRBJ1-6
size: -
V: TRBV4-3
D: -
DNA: TGCGCCAGCAGCCAAGCAGGGAAGAATTCACCCCTCCACTTT
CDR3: CASSQAGKNSPLHF

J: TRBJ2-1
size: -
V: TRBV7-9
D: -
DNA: TGTGCCAGCAGAAACCTACTAGCCCCGGGACTTACTCGGGAGCAGTTCTTC
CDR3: CASRNLLAPGLTREQFF

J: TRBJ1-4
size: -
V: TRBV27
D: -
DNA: TGTGCCAGCAGCTCCGACAGGTTCGCGTTCCAATTGTTTTTT
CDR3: CASSSDRFAFQLFF

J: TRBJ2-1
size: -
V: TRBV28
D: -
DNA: TGTGCCAGCAGTTCCAGAGACGCCTACAATGAGCAGTTCTTC
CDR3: CASSSRDAYNEQFF

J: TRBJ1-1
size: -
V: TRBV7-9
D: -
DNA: TGTGCCAGCAGGTTCTCGCGGCCCTTGGCTGAAGCTTTCTTT
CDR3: CASRFSRPLAEAFF

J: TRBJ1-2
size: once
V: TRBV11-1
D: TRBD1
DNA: TGTGCCAGCAGCAAGAACAGGGGCTATGGCTACACCTTC
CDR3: CASSKNRGYGYTF

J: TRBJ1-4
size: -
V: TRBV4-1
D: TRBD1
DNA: TGCGCCAGCAGCCAGCCCGACAGGGGCCCTAATGAAAAACTGTTTTTT
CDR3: CASSQPDRGPNEKLFF

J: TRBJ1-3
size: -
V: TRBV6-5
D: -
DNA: TGTGCCAGCAGTTTCGTAAGCTCTGGAAACACCATATATTTT
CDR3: CASSFVSSGNTIYF

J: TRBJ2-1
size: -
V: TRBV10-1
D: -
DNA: TGCGCCAGCACTCGAAAGGGTAAGGACTCCTACAATGAGCAGTTCTTC
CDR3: CASTRKGKDSYNEQFF

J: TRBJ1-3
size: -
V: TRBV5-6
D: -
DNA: TGTGCCAGCAGCCCGGGCCCGCAGGGAAACACCATATATTTT
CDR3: CASSPGPQGNTIYF

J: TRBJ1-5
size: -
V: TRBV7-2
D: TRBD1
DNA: TGTGCCAGCAGCTTAGTGGGGACAGGGGGGTTACATCAGCCCCAGCATTTT
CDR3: CASSLVGTGGLHQPQHF

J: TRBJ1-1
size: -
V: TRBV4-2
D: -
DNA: TGTGCCAGCAGCCGAGACCCCGGGAGTGTTGAAGCTTTCTTT
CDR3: CASSRDPGSVEAFF

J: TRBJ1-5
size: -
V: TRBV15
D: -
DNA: TGTGCCACCAGCAGAGATGGCCCCGGTCAGCCCCAGCATTTT
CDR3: CATSRDGPGQPQHF

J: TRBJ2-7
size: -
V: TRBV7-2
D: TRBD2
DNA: TGTGCCAGCAGCCTCACACGACTAGCGGGAGGGCCCGAGCAGTACTTC
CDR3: CASSLTRLAGGPEQYF

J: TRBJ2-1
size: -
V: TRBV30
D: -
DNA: TGTGCCTGGGAGATGCCCCTCTGCTACAATGAGCAGTTCTTC
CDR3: CAWEMPLCYNEQFF

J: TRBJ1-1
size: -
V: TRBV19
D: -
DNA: TGTGCCAGTGCGCGTTGGGGCACTGAAGCTTTCTTT
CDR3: CASARWGTEAFF

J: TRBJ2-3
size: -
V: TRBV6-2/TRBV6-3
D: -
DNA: TGTGCCAGCAGCCCAGGTGAAGGCCGGCGAAACACAGATACGCAGTATTTT
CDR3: CASSPGEGRRNTDTQYF

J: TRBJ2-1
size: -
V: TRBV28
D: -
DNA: TGTGCCAGCAGGACCTCTTGGCCGGGATACAATGAGCAGTTCTTC
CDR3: CASRTSWPGYNEQFF

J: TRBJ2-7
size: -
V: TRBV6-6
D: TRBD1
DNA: TGTGCCAGCAGTTTCGGGACAGGGGGTAGGGAGCAGTACTTC
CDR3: CASSFGTGGREQYF

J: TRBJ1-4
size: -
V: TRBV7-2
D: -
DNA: TGTGCCAGCACCCCCTCGAGCGGGGGGCGGGGGGCTAATGAAAAACTGTTTTTT
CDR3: CASTPSSGGRGANEKLFF

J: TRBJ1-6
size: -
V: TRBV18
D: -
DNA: TGTGCCAGCTCACCAATGGCAGGGGATAATTCACCCCTCCACTTT
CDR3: CASSPMAGDNSPLHF

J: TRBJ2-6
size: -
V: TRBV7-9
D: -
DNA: TGTGCCAGCAGCTTAGATGCCAGTTACATCTCTGGGGCCAACGTCCTGACTTTC
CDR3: CASSLDASYISGANVLTF

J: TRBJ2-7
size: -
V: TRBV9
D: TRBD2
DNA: TGTGCCAGCAGCTCCGGGACTAGCGCTTACGAGCAGTACTTC
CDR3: CASSSGTSAYEQYF

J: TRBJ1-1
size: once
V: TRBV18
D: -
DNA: TGTGCCAGCTCACCAATCCGGGGGCTTGATACTGAAGCTTTCTTT
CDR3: CASSPIRGLDTEAFF

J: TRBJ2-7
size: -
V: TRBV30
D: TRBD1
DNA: TGTGCCTGGAGTGCAAAAACACTTTACCTCGACAGGGCCTACGAGCAGTACTTC
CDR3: CAWSAKTLYLDRAYEQYF

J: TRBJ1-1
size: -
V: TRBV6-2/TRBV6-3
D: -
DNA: TGTGCCAGCAGTCGCCGCGGCGGGGGCACTGAAGCTTTCTTT
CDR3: CASSRRGGGTEAFF

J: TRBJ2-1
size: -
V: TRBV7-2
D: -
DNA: TGTGCCAGCACCCAGAATGGGTATGGATACAATGAGCAGTTCTTC
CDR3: CASTQNGYGYNEQFF

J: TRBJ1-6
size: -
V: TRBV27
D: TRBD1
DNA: TGTGCCAGCAGTTTAGGACAGGTGATTTCACCCCTCCACTTT
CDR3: CASSLGQVISPLHF

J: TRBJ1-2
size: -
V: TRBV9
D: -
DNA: TGTGCCAGCAGCCACAATTCCGGGCTCACCCCCGCCAGAGGCTACACCTTC
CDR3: CASSHNSGLTPARGYTF